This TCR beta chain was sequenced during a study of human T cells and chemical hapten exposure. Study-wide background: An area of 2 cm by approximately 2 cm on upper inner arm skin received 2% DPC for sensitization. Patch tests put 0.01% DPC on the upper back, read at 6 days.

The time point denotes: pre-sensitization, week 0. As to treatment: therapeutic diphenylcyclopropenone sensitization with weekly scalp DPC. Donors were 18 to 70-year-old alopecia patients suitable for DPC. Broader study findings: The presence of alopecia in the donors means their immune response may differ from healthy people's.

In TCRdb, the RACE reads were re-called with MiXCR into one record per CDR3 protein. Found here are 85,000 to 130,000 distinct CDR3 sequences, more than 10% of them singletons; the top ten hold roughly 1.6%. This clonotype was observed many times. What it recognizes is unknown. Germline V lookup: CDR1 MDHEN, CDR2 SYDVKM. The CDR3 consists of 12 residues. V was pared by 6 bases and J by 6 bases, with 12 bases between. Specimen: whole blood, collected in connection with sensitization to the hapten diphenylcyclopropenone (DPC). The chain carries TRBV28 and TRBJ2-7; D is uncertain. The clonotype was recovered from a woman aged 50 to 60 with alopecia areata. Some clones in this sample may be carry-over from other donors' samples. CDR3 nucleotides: TGTGCCAGCAGATCAGGACCTGGCGAGCAGTACTTC. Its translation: CASRSGPGEQYF.